The rows below give T cell receptor beta chains drawn from one sample of a study of OX40 agonist ivuxolimab in advanced cancers. Sequencing was performed with immunoSEQ multiplex PCR; in TCRdb, only in-frame clones are kept and a portion is missing. The sample consists of about 77,000 clones, under 90% of them appearing once. Sequencing used CD4+ or CD8+ T cells sorted from blood, obtained in a trial of the OX40 agonist ivuxolimab. Receptors were obtained from an adult with an advanced solid tumor such as melanoma, head and neck, liver or kidney cancer. The conserved cysteine and the conserved F or W are not part of the CDR3 here.

V gene	J gene	CDR3 protein
TRBV5-1	TRBJ2-1	ASSQTKSSYNEQF
TRBV19	TRBJ2-7	ASSLIWKTGYSYEQY
TRBV7-6	TRBJ1-2	ASSHVPPTSGYT
TRBV11-2	TRBJ1-4	ASSLTGGGNEKLF
TRBV7-2	TRBJ2-7	ASSARLGLEQY
TRBV5-1	TRBJ1-1	ASSLEGPTAAF
TRBV7-6	TRBJ2-7	ASSAEGAGRNLYEQY
TRBV5-1	TRBJ1-5	ASSAGTGDQPQH
TRBV29-1	TRBJ1-1	SVLELNTEAF
TRBV5-1	TRBJ2-5	ASSLGQLQETQY
TRBV2	TRBJ2-1	ASNRLAGIGEQF
TRBV27	TRBJ2-7	ASRWGQYGEQY
TRBV7-2	TRBJ2-1	ASSPGGLAGGYNEQF
TRBV5-5	TRBJ2-7	ASSPFRDTYEQY
TRBV19	TRBJ1-5	ASSIRGRQPQH
TRBV4-1	TRBJ2-3	ASSQERGEWSTDTQY
TRBV19	TRBJ2-1	ASSTPAGGPFNEQF
TRBV7-2	TRBJ1-2	ASSFTAGDYGYT
TRBV30	TRBJ1-2	AWSLPGQGNYGYT
TRBV30	TRBJ2-7	AWSPSGLKYEQY
TRBV28	TRBJ1-2	ASSLGYGVDYGYT
TRBV19	TRBJ2-1	ASSPLAGGEYNEQF
TRBV6-5	TRBJ1-1	ASSYWTGEGTEAF
TRBV4-2	TRBJ1-2	ASSQSYGTGIYGYT
TRBV2	TRBJ2-7	ASRPSGSSEQY
TRBV28	TRBJ2-1	ASDTSGRYNEQF
TRBV6-5	TRBJ1-2	ASSPSRQQGYT
TRBV29-1	TRBJ2-5	SVERGLAGRETQY
TRBV7-2	TRBJ2-5	ASSLDPQPGGTQY
TRBV10-1	TRBJ1-1	ASSPQGAEAF
TRBV4-2	TRBJ2-2	ASSQDRGNKNGELF
TRBV7-9	TRBJ1-5	ASSLAAVSQPQH